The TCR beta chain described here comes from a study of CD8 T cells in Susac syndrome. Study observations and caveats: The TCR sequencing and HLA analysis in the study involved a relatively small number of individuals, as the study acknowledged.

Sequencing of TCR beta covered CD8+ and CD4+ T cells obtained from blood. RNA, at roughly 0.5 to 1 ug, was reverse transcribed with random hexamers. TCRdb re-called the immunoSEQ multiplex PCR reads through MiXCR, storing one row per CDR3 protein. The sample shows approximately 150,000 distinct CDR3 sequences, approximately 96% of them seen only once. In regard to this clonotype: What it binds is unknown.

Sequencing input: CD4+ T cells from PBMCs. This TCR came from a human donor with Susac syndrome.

The CDR3 coding sequence is TGCAGTGCTCTACATGGAGCCCAAGAGACCCAGTACTTC. Protein: CSALHGAQETQYF. The gene calls are TRBV20-1 and TRBJ2-5; D ambiguous. Trimming removed 5 bases at V and 1 base at J, with 11 bases between. This CDR3 contains 13 residues. Germline V gene lookup returns CDR1 DFQATT and CDR2 SNEGSKA (reference sequence).